A single TCR beta chain is shown here with its context. The data originate from a study of T cell responses to AZD1222 COVID-19 vaccine. Some clones are missing from TCRdb's copy, which holds only in-frame ones; the method was immunoSEQ multiplex PCR. The sample yields about 120,000 clones, more than 85% seen once. The sequence derives from an adult who received the AZD1222 COVID-19 vaccine. Sequencing used peripheral blood, obtained 28 days after the second AZD1222 dose.

The CDR3 DNA reads TGTGCCAGCAGATACACAGGGTATAGCAATCAGCCCCAGCATTTT. It encodes CASRYTGYSNQPQHF. The rearrangement links TRBV27 to TRBJ1-5; perhaps TRBD1 as D (6 bases). Trimming took 6 bases from V and 0 from J, leaving 12 bases between them. This CDR3 contains 15 residues. CDR1 and CDR2 (germline): MNHEY, SMNVEV (reference sequence).